Given below is one TCR beta chain in context. Deletions cut 3 bases from V and 2 bases from J, with 8 bases between. The length of the CDR3 is 13 residues. Germline values: CDR1 SGHTA, CDR2 FQGNSA. The method was immunoSEQ multiplex PCR; TCRdb's version includes in-frame clones alone and lacks a portion of them. This table has fewer than 200,000 clones, roughly 81% appearing once. These data originate in a study of blood T cell repertoires in COVID-19. The clonotype comes from a man aged 35 to 55 who had recovered from COVID-19. Sequenced material: peripheral blood. The chain combines TRBV7-2 with TRBJ2-7, with D maybe TRBD2 (5 bases). CDR3 loop: CASSFSGTYEQYF. The CDR3 region has the DNA TGTGCCAGCAGCTTTTCCGGGACCTACGAGCAGTACTTC.